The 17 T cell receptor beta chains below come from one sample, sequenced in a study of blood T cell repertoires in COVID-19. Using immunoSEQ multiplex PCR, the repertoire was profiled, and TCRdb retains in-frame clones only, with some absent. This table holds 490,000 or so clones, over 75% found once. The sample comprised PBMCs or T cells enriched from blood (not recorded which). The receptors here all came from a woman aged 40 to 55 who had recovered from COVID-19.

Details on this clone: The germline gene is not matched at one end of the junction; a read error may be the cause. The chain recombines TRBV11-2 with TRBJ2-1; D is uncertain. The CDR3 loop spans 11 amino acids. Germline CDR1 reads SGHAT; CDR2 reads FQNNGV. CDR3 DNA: TGTGCCAGCAGTTTCTACGATGAGCAGTTCTTC. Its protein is CASSFYDEQFF.

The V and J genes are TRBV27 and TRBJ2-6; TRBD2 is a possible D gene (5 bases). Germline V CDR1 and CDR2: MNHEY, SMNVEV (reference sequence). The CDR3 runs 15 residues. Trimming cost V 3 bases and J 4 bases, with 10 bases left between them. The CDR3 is CASSFLGRGANVLTF. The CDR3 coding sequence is TGTGCCAGCAGTTTTTTGGGGAGAGGGGCCAACGTCCTGACTTTC.

The CDR3 sequence is CASKVQGDYGYTF. As DNA, the CDR3 is TGTGCCAGCAAAGTACAGGGTGACTATGGCTACACCTTC. J is TRBJ1-2 and V is TRBV27; perhaps TRBD1 as D (6 bases). V lost 7 bases to trimming and J lost 3 bases, with 12 bases between them. CDR3 size: 13 residues. Germline lookup yields CDR1 MNHEY and CDR2 SMNVEV (reference sequence).

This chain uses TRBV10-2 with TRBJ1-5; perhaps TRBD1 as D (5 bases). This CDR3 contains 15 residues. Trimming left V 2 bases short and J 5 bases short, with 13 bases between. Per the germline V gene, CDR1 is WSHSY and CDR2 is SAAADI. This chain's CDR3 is CASSETGIGYQPQHF. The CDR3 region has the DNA TGCGCCAGCAGTGAGACAGGAATTGGGTATCAGCCCCAGCATTTT.

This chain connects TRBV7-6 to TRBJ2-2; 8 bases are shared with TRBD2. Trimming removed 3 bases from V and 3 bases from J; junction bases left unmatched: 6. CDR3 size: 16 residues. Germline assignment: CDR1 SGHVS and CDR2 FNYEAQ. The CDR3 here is CASSFFGGEDTGELFF. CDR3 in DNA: TGTGCCAGCAGCTTCTTCGGGGGGGAGGACACCGGGGAGCTGTTTTTT.

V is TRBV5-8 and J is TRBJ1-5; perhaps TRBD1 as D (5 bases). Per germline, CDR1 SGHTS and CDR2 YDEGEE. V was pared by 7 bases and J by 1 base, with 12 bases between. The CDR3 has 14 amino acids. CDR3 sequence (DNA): TGTGCCAGCTCGGAGGGGATGAGCAATCAGCCCCAGCATTTT. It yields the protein CASSEGMSNQPQHF.

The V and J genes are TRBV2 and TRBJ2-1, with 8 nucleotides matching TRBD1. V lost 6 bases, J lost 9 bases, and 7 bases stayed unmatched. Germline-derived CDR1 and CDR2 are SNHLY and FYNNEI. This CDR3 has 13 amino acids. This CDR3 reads CASSEGQAIEQFF. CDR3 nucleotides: TGTGCCAGCAGCGAGGGACAGGCGATTGAGCAGTTCTTC.

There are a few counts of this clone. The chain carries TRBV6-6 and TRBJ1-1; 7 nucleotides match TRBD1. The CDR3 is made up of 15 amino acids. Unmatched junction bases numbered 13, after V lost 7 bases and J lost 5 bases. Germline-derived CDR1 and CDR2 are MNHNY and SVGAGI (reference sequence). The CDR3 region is CASTPTKQGRTEAFF. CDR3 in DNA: TGTGCCAGCACTCCTACTAAACAGGGGAGGACTGAAGCTTTCTTT.

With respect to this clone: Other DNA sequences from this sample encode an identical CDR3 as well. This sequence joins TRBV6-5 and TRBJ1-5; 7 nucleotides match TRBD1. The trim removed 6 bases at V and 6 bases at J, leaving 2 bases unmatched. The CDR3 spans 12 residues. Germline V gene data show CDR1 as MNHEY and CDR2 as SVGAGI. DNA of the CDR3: TGTGCCAGCAGGACAGGGACTCAGCCCCAGCATTTT. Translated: CASRTGTQPQHF.

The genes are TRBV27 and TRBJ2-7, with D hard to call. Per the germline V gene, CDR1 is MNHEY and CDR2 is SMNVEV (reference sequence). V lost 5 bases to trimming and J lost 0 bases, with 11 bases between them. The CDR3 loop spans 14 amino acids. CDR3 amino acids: CASSKPGPSYEQYF. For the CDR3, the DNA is TGTGCCAGCAGTAAACCGGGTCCCTCCTACGAGCAGTACTTC.

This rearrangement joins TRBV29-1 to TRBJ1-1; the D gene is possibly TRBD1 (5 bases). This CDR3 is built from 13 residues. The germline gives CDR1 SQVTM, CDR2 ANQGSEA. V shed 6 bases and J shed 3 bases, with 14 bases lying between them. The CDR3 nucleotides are TGCAGCGTCCAGTTAGGGGCGGACACTGAAGCTTTCTTT. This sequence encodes CSVQLGADTEAFF.

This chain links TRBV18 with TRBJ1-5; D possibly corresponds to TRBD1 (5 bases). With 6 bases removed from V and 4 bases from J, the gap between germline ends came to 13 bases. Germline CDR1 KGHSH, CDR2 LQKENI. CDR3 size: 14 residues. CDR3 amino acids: CASSRGGGNQPQHF. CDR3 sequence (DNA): TGTGCCAGCTCTAGGGGAGGTGGGAATCAGCCCCAGCATTTT.

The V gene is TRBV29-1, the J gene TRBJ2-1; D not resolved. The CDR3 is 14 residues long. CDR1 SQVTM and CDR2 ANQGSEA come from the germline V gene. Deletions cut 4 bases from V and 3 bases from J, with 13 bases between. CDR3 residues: CSVGAPGSYNEQFF. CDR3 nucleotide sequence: TGCAGCGTTGGAGCCCCGGGTAGCTACAATGAGCAGTTCTTC.

This chain's CDR3 is CASSPVDTQYF. The CDR3 DNA is TGTGCCAGCAGCCCGGTGGATACGCAGTATTTT. The rearrangement uses TRBV9 and TRBJ2-3, with D hard to call. The CDR3 spans 11 residues. Looked up from germline, CDR1 is SGDLS and CDR2 is YYNGEE. V lost 4 bases, J lost 6 bases, and 6 bases lay in between.

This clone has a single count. In DNA, the CDR3 is TGCGCCAGCGAACAGGTGGGACAGGGCAACGAGCAGTACTTC. It encodes CASEQVGQGNEQYF. The genes are TRBV5-1 and TRBJ2-7, with 9 nucleotides matching TRBD1. The length of the CDR3 is 14 residues. The J segment lost 5 bases and the V segment lost 7 bases, leaving 10 bases of the junction unmatched. The germline CDR1 and CDR2 sequences are SGHRS and YFSETQ.

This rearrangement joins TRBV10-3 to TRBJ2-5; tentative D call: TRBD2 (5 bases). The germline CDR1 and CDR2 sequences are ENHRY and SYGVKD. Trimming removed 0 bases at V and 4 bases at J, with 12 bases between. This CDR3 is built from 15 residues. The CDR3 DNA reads TGTGCCATCAGTGAGTCAGGGAGCGGAGGAGAGACCCAGTACTTC. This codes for CAISESGSGGETQYF.

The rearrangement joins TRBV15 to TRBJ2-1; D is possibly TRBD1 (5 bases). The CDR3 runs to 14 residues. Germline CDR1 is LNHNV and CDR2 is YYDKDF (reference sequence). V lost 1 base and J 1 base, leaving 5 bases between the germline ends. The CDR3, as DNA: TGTGCCACCAGCAGAGGACAGTCCTACAATGAGCAGTTCTTC. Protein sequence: CATSRGQSYNEQFF.